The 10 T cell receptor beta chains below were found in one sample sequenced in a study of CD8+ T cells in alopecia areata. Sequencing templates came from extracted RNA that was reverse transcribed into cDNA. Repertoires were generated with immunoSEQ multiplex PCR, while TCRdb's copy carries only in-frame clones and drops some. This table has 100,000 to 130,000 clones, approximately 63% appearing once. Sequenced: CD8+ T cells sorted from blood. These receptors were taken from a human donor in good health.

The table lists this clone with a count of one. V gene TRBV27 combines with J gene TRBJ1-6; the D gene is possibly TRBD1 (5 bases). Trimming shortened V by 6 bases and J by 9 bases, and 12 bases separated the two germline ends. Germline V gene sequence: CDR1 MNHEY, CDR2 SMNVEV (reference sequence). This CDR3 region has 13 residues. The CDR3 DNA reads TGTGCCAGCAGCCTCGAGGGGCCTTCACCCCTCCACTTT. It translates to CASSLEGPSPLHF.

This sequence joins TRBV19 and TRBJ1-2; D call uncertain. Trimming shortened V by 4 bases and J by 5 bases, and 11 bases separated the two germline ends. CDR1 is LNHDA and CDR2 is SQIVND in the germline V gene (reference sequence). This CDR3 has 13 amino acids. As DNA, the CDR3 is TGTGCCAGTAGTACCTCTCAGGCATATGGCTACACCTTC. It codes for CASSTSQAYGYTF.

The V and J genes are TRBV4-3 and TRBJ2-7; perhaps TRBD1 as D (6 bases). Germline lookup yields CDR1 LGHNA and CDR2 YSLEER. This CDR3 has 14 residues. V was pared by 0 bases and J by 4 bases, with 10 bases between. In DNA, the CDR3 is TGCGCCAGCAGCCAAGATTATCAGGGGTACGAGCAGTACTTC. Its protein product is CASSQDYQGYEQYF.

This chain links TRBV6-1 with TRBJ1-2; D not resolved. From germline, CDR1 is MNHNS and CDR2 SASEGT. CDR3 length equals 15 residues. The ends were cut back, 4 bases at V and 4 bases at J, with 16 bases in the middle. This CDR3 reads CASSVYIFRAYGYTF. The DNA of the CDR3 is TGTGCCAGCAGTGTTTACATATTCCGTGCCTATGGCTACACCTTC.

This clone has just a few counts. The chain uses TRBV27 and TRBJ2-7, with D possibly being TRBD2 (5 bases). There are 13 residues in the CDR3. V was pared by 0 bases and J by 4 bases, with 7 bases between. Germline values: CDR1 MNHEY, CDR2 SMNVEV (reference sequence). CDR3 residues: CASSLSRGYEQYF. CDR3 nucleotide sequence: TGTGCCAGCAGTTTATCGAGAGGGTACGAGCAGTACTTC.

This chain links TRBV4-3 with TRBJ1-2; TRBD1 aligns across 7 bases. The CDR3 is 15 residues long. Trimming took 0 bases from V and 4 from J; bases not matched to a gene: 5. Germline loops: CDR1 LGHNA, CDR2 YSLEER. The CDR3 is CASSQDTGQSYGYTF. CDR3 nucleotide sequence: TGCGCCAGCAGCCAAGATACGGGACAGAGCTATGGCTACACCTTC.

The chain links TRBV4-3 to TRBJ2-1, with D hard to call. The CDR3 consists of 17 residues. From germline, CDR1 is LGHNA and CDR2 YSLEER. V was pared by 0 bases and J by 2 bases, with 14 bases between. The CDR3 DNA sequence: TGCGCCAGCAGCCAAGATTCACTTGGGCTCCCCTACAATGAGCAGTTCTTC. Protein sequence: CASSQDSLGLPYNEQFF.

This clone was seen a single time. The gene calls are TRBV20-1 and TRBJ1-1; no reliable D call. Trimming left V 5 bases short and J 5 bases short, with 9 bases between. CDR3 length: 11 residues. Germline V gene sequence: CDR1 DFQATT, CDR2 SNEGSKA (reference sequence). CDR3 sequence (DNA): TGCAGTGCTTGGAGGAGAACTGAAGCTTTCTTT. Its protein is CSAWRRTEAFF.

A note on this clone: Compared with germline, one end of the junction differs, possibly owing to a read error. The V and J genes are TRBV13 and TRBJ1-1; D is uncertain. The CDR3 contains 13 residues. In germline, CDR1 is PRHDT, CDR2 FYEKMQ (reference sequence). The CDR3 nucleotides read TGTGCCAGCAGTTTAGGAATGAACACTGAAGCTTTCTTT. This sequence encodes CASSLGMNTEAFF.

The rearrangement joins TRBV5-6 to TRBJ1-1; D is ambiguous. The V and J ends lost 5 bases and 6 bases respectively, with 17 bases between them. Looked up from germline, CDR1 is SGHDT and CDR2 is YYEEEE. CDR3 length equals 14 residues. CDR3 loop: CASSSDKSGPEAFF. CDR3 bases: TGTGCCAGCAGTTCAGACAAATCCGGCCCTGAAGCTTTCTTT.